Presented here are 24 T cell receptor beta chains from one specimen sequenced in a study of cytomegalovirus exposure and HLA in healthy donors. Use of 60 Vbeta and 13 Jbeta primers characterized the PCR. TCRdb keeps only in-frame clones here, not all; method: immunoSEQ multiplex PCR. The sample shows about 170,000 clones, around 80% of them seen only once. What was sequenced was PBMCs. These receptor sequences come from a man aged 25 to 45 in good health and CMV-seropositive.

This clone was seen a handful of times. The chain joins TRBV6-6 to TRBJ2-5; the D is unclear. The germline gives CDR1 MNHNY, CDR2 SVGAGI (reference sequence). The CDR3 loop spans 16 amino acids. V gave up 0 bases and J gave up 0 bases, with 11 bases separating them. CDR3 DNA sequence: TGTGCCAGCAGTTACTCGGGCAGACAATACCAAGAGACCCAGTACTTC. Amino acid sequence: CASSYSGRQYQETQYF.

This rearrangement joins TRBV19 to TRBJ1-1; D perhaps matches TRBD1 (5 bases). Trimming took 3 bases from V and 1 from J, leaving 12 bases between them. CDR1 is LNHDA and CDR2 is SQIVND in the germline V gene (reference sequence). The CDR3 loop spans 15 amino acids. The DNA of the CDR3 is TGTGCCAGTAGTATGGGGGGACTGGGGAACACTGAAGCTTTCTTT. Amino acid sequence: CASSMGGLGNTEAFF. The whole variable domain, filled in from reference TRBV19 and TRBJ1-1, reads DGGITQSPKYLFRKEGQNVTLSCEQNLNHDAMYWYRQDPGQGLRLIYYSQIVNDFQKGDIAEGYSVSREKKESFPLTVTSAQKNPTAFYLCASSMGGLGNTEAFFGQGTRLTVV.

J is TRBJ2-1 and V is TRBV4-2; 10 bases align to TRBD2. V shed 0 bases and J 1 base; nucleotides not matched to a gene: 3. This CDR3 has 17 amino acids. From germline, CDR1 is LGHNA and CDR2 YNFKEQ. The CDR3 protein is CASSQEELAGSYNEQFF. As DNA, the CDR3 is TGTGCCAGCAGCCAAGAGGAACTAGCGGGGTCCTACAATGAGCAGTTCTTC.

The rearrangement links TRBV28 to TRBJ1-1; 10 nucleotides line up with TRBD1. The germline CDR1 and CDR2 sequences are MDHEN and SYDVKM. This CDR3 spans 16 amino acids. The J segment lost 1 base and the V segment lost 3 bases, leaving 5 bases of the junction unmatched. CDR3 sequence (DNA): TGTGCCAGCAGTTTTGGGACAGGGGTCCCGAACACTGAAGCTTTCTTT. Protein sequence: CASSFGTGVPNTEAFF.

The V call is TRBV18, the J call TRBJ2-5, with D possibly matching TRBD2 (6 bases). The length of the CDR3 is 15 residues. From germline, CDR1 is KGHSH and CDR2 LQKENI. V was trimmed by 1 base and J by 3 bases, leaving 12 bases between them. The CDR3 loop reads CASSPRGTSKETQYF. CDR3 coding DNA: TGTGCCAGCTCACCACGAGGGACTTCGAAAGAGACCCAGTACTTC.

This clone was recorded once. The V call is TRBV5-4, the J call TRBJ2-2; TRBD2 matches 8 bases. Germline assignment: CDR1 SGHNT and CDR2 YYREEE (reference sequence). This CDR3 is 16 amino acids long. The ends lost 0 bases at V and 0 bases at J; junction bases unmatched: 1. The CDR3: CASSLGSGTNTGELFF. CDR3 sequence (DNA): TGTGCCAGCAGCTTGGGTAGCGGGACGAACACCGGGGAGCTGTTTTTT.

This clone appeared once. The chain combines TRBV19 with TRBJ1-5, with D possibly being TRBD1 (6 bases). Germline V lookup: CDR1 LNHDA, CDR2 SQIVND (reference sequence). The ends were cut back, 2 bases at V and 0 bases at J, with 17 bases in the middle. This CDR3 has 18 amino acids. This chain's CDR3 is CASSIIGTGPNSNQPQHF. The CDR3 coding sequence is TGTGCCAGTAGTATAATCGGTACAGGGCCGAATAGCAATCAGCCCCAGCATTTT.

This clone was found a few times. This chain uses TRBV7-9 with TRBJ1-1; 8 bases match TRBD1. Trimming cost V 5 bases and J 1 base; bases outside gene matches: 9. CDR1 and CDR2 (germline): SEHNR, FQNEAQ (reference sequence). The CDR3 spans 16 residues. For the CDR3, the DNA is TGTGCCAGCAGCCGGCCCGGACAGGGTGCGAACACTGAAGCTTTCTTT. Translated: CASSRPGQGANTEAFF.

The V and J genes are TRBV27 and TRBJ2-3; TRBD2 matches 13 bases. With V trimmed by 4 bases and J by 4 bases, 8 bases remained unmatched. CDR3 length equals 17 residues. Germline V gene data show CDR1 as MNHEY and CDR2 as SMNVEV (reference sequence). The CDR3 sequence: CASSWMTSGRSPDTQYF. CDR3 in DNA: TGTGCCAGCAGTTGGATGACTAGCGGGAGGTCGCCAGATACGCAGTATTTT.

This clone came up a few times. The chain has TRBV6-1 and TRBJ2-5, with D possibly TRBD2 on 5 matching bases. CDR3 size: 14 residues. CDR1 is MNHNS and CDR2 is SASEGT in the germline V gene. V lost 1 base, J lost 5 bases, and 11 bases lay in between. The CDR3 coding sequence is TGTGCCAGCAGTGAAGTAGGGAGCTGGGAGACCCAGTACTTC. Translation gives CASSEVGSWETQYF.

V and J are TRBV25-1 and TRBJ2-7, with 8 nucleotides matching TRBD1. The trim removed 4 bases at V and 4 bases at J, leaving 9 bases unmatched. The CDR3 spans 15 residues. Germline V gene sequence: CDR1 MGHDK, CDR2 SYGVNS. CDR3 sequence: CASSGDRTGLYEQYF. In DNA, the CDR3 is TGTGCCAGCAGTGGGGACAGGACGGGCCTTTACGAGCAGTACTTC.

This clone has just a few counts. This chain uses TRBV7-9 with TRBJ2-2; TRBD1 matches 12 bases. V lost 3 bases, J lost 1 base, and 9 bases stayed unmatched. Germline V gene sequence: CDR1 SEHNR, CDR2 FQNEAQ (reference sequence). This CDR3 is 19 amino acids long. Here the CDR3 reads CASSFLLGTGGRNTGELFF. In DNA, the CDR3 is TGTGCCAGCAGCTTCCTTTTAGGGACAGGGGGCAGGAACACCGGGGAGCTGTTTTTT.

The chain joins TRBV5-1 to TRBJ2-7; D may be TRBD1 (6 bases). Germline V gene data show CDR1 as SGHRS and CDR2 as YFSETQ. Trimming left V 1 base short and J 6 bases short, with 8 bases between. The CDR3 totals 12 residues. The CDR3 nucleotides read TGCGCCAGCAGCTTGACAGGGTCCGAGCAGTACTTC. The encoded protein is CASSLTGSEQYF.

The CDR3, as DNA: TGTGCCAGCAGTGCCGGACTAGCTGAGTACAATGAGCAGTTCTTC. It is translated as CASSAGLAEYNEQFF. The chain uses TRBV25-1 and TRBJ2-1, with 8 bases aligning to TRBD2. Germline CDR1 and CDR2: MGHDK and SYGVNS. The CDR3 is made up of 15 amino acids. V was pared by 4 bases and J by 4 bases, with 6 bases of the junction left unmatched.

The genes are TRBV11-3 and TRBJ2-1; 7 bases line up with TRBD1. The V gene's germline CDR1 is SGHNT and CDR2 YENEEA. The trim removed 5 bases at V and 6 bases at J, leaving 7 bases unmatched. The CDR3 spans 14 residues. In DNA, the CDR3 is TGTGCCAGCAGCCCCTCTGACAGGGTCAATGAGCAGTTCTTC. Translating it yields CASSPSDRVNEQFF.

The chain joins TRBV4-3 to TRBJ2-3; the D gene is possibly TRBD2 (6 bases). There are 15 residues in the CDR3. Germline assignment: CDR1 LGHNA and CDR2 YSLEER. The germline V and J ends were trimmed by 3 bases and 1 base, with 11 bases remaining between them. Here the CDR3 reads CASSHQREGTDTQYF. In DNA, the CDR3 is TGCGCCAGCAGCCACCAAAGGGAGGGCACAGATACGCAGTATTTT.

CDR3 loop: CASSLVRGSAQYF. In DNA, the CDR3 is TGTGCCAGCAGCTTGGTAAGGGGGTCGGCGCAGTATTTT. The rearrangement uses TRBV5-6 and TRBJ2-3, with D perhaps TRBD1 (6 bases). This CDR3 region has 13 residues. The V gene's germline CDR1 is SGHDT and CDR2 YYEEEE. V gave up 0 bases and J gave up 10 bases, with 12 bases separating them.

This chain links TRBV25-1 with TRBJ1-5; D might be TRBD1 (5 bases). The germline CDR1 and CDR2 sequences are MGHDK and SYGVNS. The CDR3 has 15 amino acids. V lost 8 bases, J lost 4 bases, and 18 bases lay in between. Here the CDR3 DNA reads TGTGCCAGCCCTGGGTGGGGCGCTAGGAATCAGCCCCAGCATTTT. This encodes CASPGWGARNQPQHF. The complete variable domain, with remaining parts taken from reference TRBV25-1 and TRBJ1-5, reads EADIYQTPRYLVIGTGKKITLECSQTMGHDKMYWYQQDPGMELHLIHYSYGVNSTEKGDLSSESTVSRIRTEHFPLTLESARPSHTSQYLCASPGWGARNQPQHFGDGTRLSIL.

With regard to this clone: Other DNA sequences in the same sample also yield this CDR3. The genes are TRBV5-1 and TRBJ2-7, with D perhaps matching TRBD1 (6 bases). This CDR3 contains 15 residues. The V end was cut by 0 bases, the J end by 0 bases, with 10 bases between. Per germline, CDR1 SGHRS and CDR2 YFSETQ. The DNA for the CDR3 is TGCGCCAGCAGCTTGGCCGGGACATCCTCCTACGAGCAGTACTTC. This codes for CASSLAGTSSYEQYF.

V gene TRBV28 combines with J gene TRBJ1-2; the D gene is possibly TRBD1 (6 bases). Trimming cost V 6 bases and J 3 bases, with 20 bases left between them. Germline values: CDR1 MDHEN, CDR2 SYDVKM. The CDR3 totals 16 residues. This CDR3 is CASRSLGTHQDYGYTF. The CDR3 DNA sequence: TGTGCCAGCAGGAGCTTAGGGACACACCAGGACTATGGCTACACCTTC.

This clone was observed once. The rearrangement joins TRBV4-2 to TRBJ2-1; 10 nucleotides align to TRBD2. V gave up 0 bases and J gave up 9 bases; unmatched junction bases: 5. Germline V gives CDR1 LGHNA, CDR2 YNFKEQ. CDR3 length: 15 residues. The DNA for the CDR3 is TGTGCCAGCAGCCAAGAAACTAGCGGGGCGAGTGAGCAGTTCTTC. This encodes CASSQETSGASEQFF.

V and J are TRBV19 and TRBJ1-1, with TRBD1 identical over 11 bases. The CDR3 consists of 16 residues. V was pared by 9 bases and J by 4 bases, with 13 bases of the junction left unmatched. Germline V gene sequence: CDR1 LNHDA, CDR2 SQIVND (reference sequence). CDR3 in DNA: TGTGCCAGCCAAGGACAGGGGGCGTTATGGCCCACTGAAGCTTTCTTT. It codes for CASQGQGALWPTEAFF.

The chain has TRBV7-9 and TRBJ2-1, with D uncertain. The CDR3 totals 12 residues. Per the germline V gene, CDR1 is SEHNR and CDR2 is FQNEAQ (reference sequence). Trimming pared 5 bases from V and 11 bases from J, leaving 13 bases between. CDR3 nucleotides: TGTGCCAGCAGCCAGGCTTCTGGGCAGCAGTTCTTC. Its translation is CASSQASGQQFF.

With regard to this clone: The DNA is omitted, as the CDR3 cannot be located on it reliably, and the CDR3 follows TCRdb's listing. This chain joins TRBV30 and TRBJ2-1; the table's TRBD1 call for D was not verified on the DNA. The CDR3 extends over 15 residues, inclusive of both ends. The germline V gene has CDR1 GTSNPN and CDR2 SVGIG (reference sequence). The CDR3 sequence is CAWSVGQGAIDEQLF.